One and the same sample provided the 13 T cell receptor beta chains below, sequenced in a study of blood T cell repertoires in COVID-19 (dated by TCRdb to the early 2020s). Receptor libraries were prepared by the immunoSEQ multiplex PCR assay. Not all clones reach the TCRdb copy of this immuneACCESS table, which keeps in-frame sequences only. Checked studies attribute under half of the gap to unresolved V genes and leave the rest unexplained. The sample contains 310,000 or so clones, around 85% of them found a single time. Roughly 6.2% of the sample goes to the ten largest clones. The sequenced material came from PBMCs or T cells enriched from blood (not recorded which). The receptor source for this set is a woman between 35 and 50 years old who had recovered from COVID-19.

This chain links TRBV6-2 or TRBV6-3 with TRBJ2-1; 13 nucleotides align to TRBD2. Germline V gene data show CDR1 as MNHEY and CDR2 as SVGEGT. V was pared by 5 bases and J by 7 bases, with 5 bases of the junction left unmatched. This CDR3 has 15 amino acids. The CDR3 DNA sequence: TGTGCCAGCAGTAAACTAGCGGGAGGGCTGAATGAGCAGTTCTTC. This translates into CASSKLAGGLNEQFF.

This chain connects TRBV24-1 to TRBJ2-3, with TRBD1 identical over 9 bases. From germline, CDR1 is KGHDR and CDR2 SFDVKD. The CDR3 length is 18 residues. J was trimmed by 2 bases and V by 0 bases; bases with no gene match: 8. Here the CDR3 DNA reads TGTGCCACCAGTGATTTGACAGGGGGCGTGACGGACACAGATACGCAGTATTTT. The encoded protein is CATSDLTGGVTDTDTQYF.

The chain recombines TRBV7-9 with TRBJ2-5; a weak D match, TRBD1 (5 bases). V lost 2 bases and J 0 bases, leaving 10 bases between the germline ends. CDR3 length equals 15 residues. Germline values: CDR1 SEHNR, CDR2 FQNEAQ (reference sequence). The CDR3 spells CASSLLMGHQETQYF. DNA for the CDR3: TGTGCCAGCAGCTTATTAATGGGGCACCAAGAGACCCAGTACTTC.

The J gene is TRBJ1-4, the V gene TRBV18; D is undetermined. The germline V and J ends were trimmed by 2 bases and 4 bases, with 11 bases remaining between them. Germline V gene data show CDR1 as KGHSH and CDR2 as LQKENI. The CDR3 runs to 15 residues. The CDR3: CASSPSGPVNEKLFF. DNA for the CDR3: TGTGCCAGCTCACCAAGCGGCCCAGTTAATGAAAAACTGTTTTTT. Using reference TRBV18 and TRBJ1-4 for the parts outside the CDR3, the full variable domain is NAGVMQNPRHLVRRRGQEARLRCSPMKGHSHVYWYRQLPEEGLKFMVYLQKENIIDESGMPKERFSAEFPKEGPSILRIQQVVRGDSAAYFCASSPSGPVNEKLFFGSGTQLSVL.

The chain links TRBV28 to TRBJ1-2, with D possibly being TRBD1 (5 bases). CDR1 is MDHEN and CDR2 is SYDVKM in the germline V gene. This CDR3 spans 17 amino acids. The V end lost 3 bases, the J end lost 0 bases, and 17 bases lay between the germline ends. The CDR3 region has the DNA TGTGCCAGCAGTTTTGGGGCTAGGGGTTTAGCTAACTATGGCTACACCTTC. Translated: CASSFGARGLANYGYTF.

The chain links TRBV28 to TRBJ1-2; D not resolved. V shed 6 bases and J shed 7 bases, with 15 bases lying between them. The CDR3 is made up of 13 amino acids. Germline assignment: CDR1 MDHEN and CDR2 SYDVKM. The CDR3 loop reads CASSPGREGGYTF. CDR3 in DNA: TGTGCCAGCAGCCCGGGTCGGGAAGGTGGCTACACCTTC.

In this sample, this clone turned up once. The gene calls are TRBV2 and TRBJ2-1; TRBD2 matches at 8 bases. This CDR3 comprises 13 residues. J lost 8 bases, V lost 7 bases, and 7 bases had no gene match. The V gene's germline CDR1 is SNHLY and CDR2 FYNNEI. CDR3: CASKRGGVDEQFF. CDR3 nucleotides: TGTGCCAGCAAACGGGGGGGAGTCGATGAGCAGTTCTTC.

On this clone itself: The junction departs from the called germline gene at one end, perhaps through a read error. Other nucleotide sequences from this sample produce the same CDR3. The rearrangement uses TRBV29-1 and TRBJ2-7; D is perhaps TRBD1 (5 bases). The V gene's germline CDR1 is SQVTM and CDR2 ANQGSEA. This CDR3 region has 12 residues. This chain's CDR3 is CSVEGGPYEQYF. CDR3 sequence (DNA): TGCAGCGTTGAAGGGGGCCCCTACGAGCAGTACTTT.

This sequence joins TRBV28 and TRBJ2-5; TRBD2 matches 13 bases. The CDR3 is 17 residues long. V dropped 5 bases and J dropped 3; count of bases not matched to a gene: 9. Germline CDR1 is MDHEN and CDR2 is SYDVKM. CDR3 sequence reads: CASSDGEGLAGEETQYF. CDR3 in DNA: TGTGCCAGCAGTGATGGAGAAGGACTAGCGGGAGAAGAGACCCAGTACTTC.

The rearrangement uses TRBV7-8 and TRBJ2-1, with D possibly TRBD1 on 6 matching bases. This CDR3 is 16 amino acids long. Germline CDR1 and CDR2: SGHVS and FQNEAQ. V shed 6 bases and J shed 0 bases, with 15 bases lying between them. The CDR3 DNA reads as TGTGCCAGCAGTCCCCGGTCAGGGGCCTCCTACAATGAGCAGTTCTTC. Protein sequence: CASSPRSGASYNEQFF.

For the CDR3, the DNA is TGTGCCAGCTCGCCCTTCGGAGACTCTGGAAACACCATATATTTT. Its protein is CASSPFGDSGNTIYF. The chain has TRBV18 and TRBJ1-3; no definite D call. V was clipped by 6 bases and J by 0 bases, with 12 bases between them. Germline V gives CDR1 KGHSH, CDR2 LQKENI. There are 15 residues in the CDR3.

This chain uses TRBV14 with TRBJ2-3; possibly TRBD2 for D (5 bases). CDR1 is SGHDN and CDR2 is FVKESK in the germline V gene. V lost 4 bases and J 1 base, leaving 12 bases between the germline ends. The CDR3 consists of 15 residues. The CDR3 nucleotides read TGTGCCAGCAGCCCACGTAGAGCGGGCACAGATACGCAGTATTTT. Residues: CASSPRRAGTDTQYF.

The sample holds one count of this clone. The J gene is TRBJ1-5, the V gene TRBV28; TRBD1 might be the D (6 bases). Germline-derived CDR1 and CDR2 are MDHEN and SYDVKM. Trimming removed 6 bases at V and 6 bases at J, with 15 bases between. CDR3 length equals 14 residues. CDR3 protein: CASSLPGTFQPQHF. The CDR3 DNA is TGTGCCAGCAGCCTCCCCGGGACATTTCAGCCCCAGCATTTT.